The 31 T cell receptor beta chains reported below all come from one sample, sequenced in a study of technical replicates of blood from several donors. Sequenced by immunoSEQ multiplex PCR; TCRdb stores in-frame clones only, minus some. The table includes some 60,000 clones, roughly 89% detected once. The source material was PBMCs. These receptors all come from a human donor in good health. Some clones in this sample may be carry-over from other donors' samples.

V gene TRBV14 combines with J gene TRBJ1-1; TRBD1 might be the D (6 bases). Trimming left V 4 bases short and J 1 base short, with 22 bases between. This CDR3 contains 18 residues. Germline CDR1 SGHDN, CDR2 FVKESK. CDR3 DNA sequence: TGTGCCAGCAGCCCGACAGGCCGCCTCATTACCTCGAACACTGAAGCTTTCTTT. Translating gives CASSPTGRLITSNTEAFF. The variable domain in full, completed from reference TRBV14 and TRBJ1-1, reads EAGVTQFPSHSVIEKGQTVTLRCDPISGHDNLYWYRRVMGKEIKFLLHFVKESKQDESGMPNNRFLAERTGGTYSTLKVQPAELEDSGVYFCASSPTGRLITSNTEAFFGQGTRLTVV.

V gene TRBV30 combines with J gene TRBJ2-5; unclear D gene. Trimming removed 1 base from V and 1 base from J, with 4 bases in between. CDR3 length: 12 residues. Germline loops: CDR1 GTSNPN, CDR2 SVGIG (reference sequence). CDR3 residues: CAWSGGQETQYF. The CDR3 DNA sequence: TGTGCCTGGAGTGGCGGCCAAGAGACCCAGTACTTC.

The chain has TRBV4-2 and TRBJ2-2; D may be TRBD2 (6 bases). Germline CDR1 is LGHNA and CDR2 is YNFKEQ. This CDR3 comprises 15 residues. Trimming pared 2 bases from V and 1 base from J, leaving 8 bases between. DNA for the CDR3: TGTGCCAGCAGCCAACCGGGAGTGAACACCGGGGAGCTGTTTTTT. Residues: CASSQPGVNTGELFF.

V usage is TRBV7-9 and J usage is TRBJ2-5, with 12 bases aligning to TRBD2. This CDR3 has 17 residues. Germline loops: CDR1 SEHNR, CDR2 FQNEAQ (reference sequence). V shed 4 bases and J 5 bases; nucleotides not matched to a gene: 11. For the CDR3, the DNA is TGTGCCAGCAGCTCCGCCCTAGCGGGAGGGCCCCGCGAGACCCAGTACTTC. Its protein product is CASSSALAGGPRETQYF.

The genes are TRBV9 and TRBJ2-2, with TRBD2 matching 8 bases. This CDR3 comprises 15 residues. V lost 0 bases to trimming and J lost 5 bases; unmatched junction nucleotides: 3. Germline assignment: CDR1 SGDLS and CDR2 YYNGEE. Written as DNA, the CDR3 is TGTGCCAGCAGCGTAGACGGGAGGGGGACCGGGGAGCTGTTTTTT. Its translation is CASSVDGRGTGELFF.

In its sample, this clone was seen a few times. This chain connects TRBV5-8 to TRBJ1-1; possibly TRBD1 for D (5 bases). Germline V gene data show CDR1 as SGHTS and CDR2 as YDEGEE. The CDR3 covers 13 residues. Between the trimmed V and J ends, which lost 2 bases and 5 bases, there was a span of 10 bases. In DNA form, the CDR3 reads TGTGCCAGCAGCTTAATTGCAGGGACTGAAGCTTTCTTT. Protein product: CASSLIAGTEAFF.

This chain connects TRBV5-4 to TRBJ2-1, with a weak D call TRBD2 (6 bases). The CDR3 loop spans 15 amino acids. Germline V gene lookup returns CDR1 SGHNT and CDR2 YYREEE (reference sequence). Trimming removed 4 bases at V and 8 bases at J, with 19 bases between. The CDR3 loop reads CASSIGTGWEDEQFF. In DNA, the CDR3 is TGTGCCAGCAGCATAGGGACCGGGTGGGAGGATGAGCAGTTCTTC.

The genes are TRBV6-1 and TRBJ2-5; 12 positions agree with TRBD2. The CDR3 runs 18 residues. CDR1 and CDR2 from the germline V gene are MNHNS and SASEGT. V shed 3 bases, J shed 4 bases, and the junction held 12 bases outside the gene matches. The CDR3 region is CASSERASGGAVSETQYF. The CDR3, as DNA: TGTGCCAGCAGTGAGAGGGCTAGCGGGGGGGCAGTATCAGAGACCCAGTACTTC.

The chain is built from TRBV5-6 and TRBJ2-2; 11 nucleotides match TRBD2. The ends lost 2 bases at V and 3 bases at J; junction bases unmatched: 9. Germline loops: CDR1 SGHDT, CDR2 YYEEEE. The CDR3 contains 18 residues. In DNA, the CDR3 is TGTGCCAGCAGCTTCACTAGCGGGAGCCTTTCCCACACCGGGGAGCTGTTTTTT. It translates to CASSFTSGSLSHTGELFF.

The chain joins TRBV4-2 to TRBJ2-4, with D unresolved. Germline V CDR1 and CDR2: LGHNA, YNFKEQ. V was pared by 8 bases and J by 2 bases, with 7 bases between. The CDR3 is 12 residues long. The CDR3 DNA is TGTGCCAGCTCTGTGTCCAAAAACATTCAGTACTTC. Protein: CASSVSKNIQYF.

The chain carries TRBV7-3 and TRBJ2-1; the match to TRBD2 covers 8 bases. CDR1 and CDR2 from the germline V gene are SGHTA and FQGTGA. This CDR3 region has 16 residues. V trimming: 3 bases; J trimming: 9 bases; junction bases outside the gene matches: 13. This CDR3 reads CASSLAPGGAQGEQFF. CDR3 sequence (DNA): TGTGCCAGCAGCTTGGCCCCGGGGGGGGCACAGGGTGAGCAGTTCTTC.

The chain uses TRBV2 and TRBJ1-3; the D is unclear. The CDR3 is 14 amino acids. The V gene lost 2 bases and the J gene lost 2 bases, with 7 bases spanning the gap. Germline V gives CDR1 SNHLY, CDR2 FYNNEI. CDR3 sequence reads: CASSEMGAGNTIYF. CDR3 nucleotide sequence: TGTGCCAGCAGTGAAATGGGAGCTGGAAACACCATATATTTT.

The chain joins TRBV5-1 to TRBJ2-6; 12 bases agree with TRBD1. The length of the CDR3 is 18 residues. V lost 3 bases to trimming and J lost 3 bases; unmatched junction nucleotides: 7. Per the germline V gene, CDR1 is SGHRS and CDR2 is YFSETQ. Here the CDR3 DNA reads TGCGCCAGCAGCTCTACCGGGACAGGGGGCTTTGGGGCCAACGTCCTGACTTTC. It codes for CASSSTGTGGFGANVLTF.

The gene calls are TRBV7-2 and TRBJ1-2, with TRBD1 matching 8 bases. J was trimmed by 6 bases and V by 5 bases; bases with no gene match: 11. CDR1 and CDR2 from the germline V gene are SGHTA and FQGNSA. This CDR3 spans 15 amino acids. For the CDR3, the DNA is TGTGCCAGCAGCACGAGACAGGGGTTTCCAAATGGCTACACCTTC. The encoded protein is CASSTRQGFPNGYTF.

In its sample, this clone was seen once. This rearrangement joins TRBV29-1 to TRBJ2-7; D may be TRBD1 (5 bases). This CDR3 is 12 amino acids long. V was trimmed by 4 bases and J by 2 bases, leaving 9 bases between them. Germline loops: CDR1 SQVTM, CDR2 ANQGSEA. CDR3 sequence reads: CSVVTGAYEQYF. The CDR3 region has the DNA TGCAGCGTTGTTACAGGAGCCTACGAGCAGTACTTC.

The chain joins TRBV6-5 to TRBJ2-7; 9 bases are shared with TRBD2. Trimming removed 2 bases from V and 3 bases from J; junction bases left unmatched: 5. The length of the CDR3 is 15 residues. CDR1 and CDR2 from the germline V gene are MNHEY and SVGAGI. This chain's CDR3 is CASSYGAGGLYEQYF. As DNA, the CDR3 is TGTGCCAGCAGTTACGGCGCGGGAGGGCTCTACGAGCAGTACTTC.

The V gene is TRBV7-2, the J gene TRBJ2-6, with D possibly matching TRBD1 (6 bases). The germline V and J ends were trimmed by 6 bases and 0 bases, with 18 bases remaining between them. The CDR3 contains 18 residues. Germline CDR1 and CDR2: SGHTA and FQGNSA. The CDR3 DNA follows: TGTGCCAGCAGGGCTGGGACGGGACACCTCTCTGGGGCCAACGTCCTGACTTTC. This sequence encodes CASRAGTGHLSGANVLTF.

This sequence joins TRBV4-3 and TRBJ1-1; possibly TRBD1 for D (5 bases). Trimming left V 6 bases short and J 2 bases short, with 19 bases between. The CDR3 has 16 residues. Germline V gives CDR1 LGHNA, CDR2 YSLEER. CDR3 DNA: TGCGCCAGCAGGCGGGGGGTTCACAGCTTAAACACTGAAGCTTTCTTT. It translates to CASRRGVHSLNTEAFF.

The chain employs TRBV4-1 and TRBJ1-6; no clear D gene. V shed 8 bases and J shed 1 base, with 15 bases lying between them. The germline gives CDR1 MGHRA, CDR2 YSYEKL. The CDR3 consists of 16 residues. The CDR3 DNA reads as TGCGCCAGCGGTAGGAGCTCGCGTTCCTATAATTCACCCCTCCACTTT. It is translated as CASGRSSRSYNSPLHF.

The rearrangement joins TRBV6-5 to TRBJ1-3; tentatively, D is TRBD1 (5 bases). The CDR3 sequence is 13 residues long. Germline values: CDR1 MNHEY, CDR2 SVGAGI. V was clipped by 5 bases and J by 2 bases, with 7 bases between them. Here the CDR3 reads CASSRQPGNTIYF. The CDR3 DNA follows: TGTGCCAGCAGTCGACAGCCTGGAAACACCATATATTTT.

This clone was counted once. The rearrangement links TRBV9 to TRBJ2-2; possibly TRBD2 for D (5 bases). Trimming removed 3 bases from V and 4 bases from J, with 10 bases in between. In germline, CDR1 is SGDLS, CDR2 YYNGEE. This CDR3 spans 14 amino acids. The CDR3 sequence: CASSALLGTGELFF. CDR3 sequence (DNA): TGTGCCAGCAGCGCTCTACTAGGCACCGGGGAGCTGTTTTTT.

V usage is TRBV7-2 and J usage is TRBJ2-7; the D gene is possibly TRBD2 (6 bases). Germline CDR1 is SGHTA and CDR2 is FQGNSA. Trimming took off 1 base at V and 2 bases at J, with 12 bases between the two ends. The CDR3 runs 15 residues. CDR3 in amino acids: CASSLGLARTYEQYF. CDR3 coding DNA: TGTGCCAGCAGCTTAGGTCTAGCGAGAACCTACGAGCAGTACTTC.

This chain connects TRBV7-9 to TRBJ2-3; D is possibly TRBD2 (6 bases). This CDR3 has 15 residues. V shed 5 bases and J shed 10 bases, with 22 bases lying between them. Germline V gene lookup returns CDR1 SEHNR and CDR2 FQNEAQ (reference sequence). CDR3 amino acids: CASSPTGTPEDAQYF. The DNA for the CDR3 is TGTGCCAGCAGCCCAACCGGGACTCCCGAGGATGCGCAGTATTTT.

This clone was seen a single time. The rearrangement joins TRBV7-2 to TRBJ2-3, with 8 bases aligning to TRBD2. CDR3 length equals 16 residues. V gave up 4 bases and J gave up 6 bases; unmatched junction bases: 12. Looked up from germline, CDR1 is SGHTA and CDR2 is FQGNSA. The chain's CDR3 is CASSSGLAGITDTQYF. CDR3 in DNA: TGTGCCAGCAGCTCAGGTTTAGCGGGGATTACGGATACGCAGTATTTT.

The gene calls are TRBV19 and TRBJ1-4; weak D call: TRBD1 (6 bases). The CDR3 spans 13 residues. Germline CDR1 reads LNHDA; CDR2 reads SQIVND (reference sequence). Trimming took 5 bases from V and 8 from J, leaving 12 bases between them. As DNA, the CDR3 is TGTGCCAGTAGTGTGACAGGTTCGGAAAAACTGTTTTTT. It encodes CASSVTGSEKLFF.

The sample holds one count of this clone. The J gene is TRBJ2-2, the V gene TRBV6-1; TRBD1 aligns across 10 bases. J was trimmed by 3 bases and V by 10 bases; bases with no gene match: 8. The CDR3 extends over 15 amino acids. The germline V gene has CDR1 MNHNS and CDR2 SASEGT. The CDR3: CATRTGGVYTGELFF. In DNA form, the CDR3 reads TGTGCCACCCGGACAGGGGGTGTATACACCGGGGAGCTGTTTTTT.

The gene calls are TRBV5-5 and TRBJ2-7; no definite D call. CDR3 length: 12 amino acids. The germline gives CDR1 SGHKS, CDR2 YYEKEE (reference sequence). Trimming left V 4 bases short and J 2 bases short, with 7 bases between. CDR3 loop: CASSPRAYEQYF. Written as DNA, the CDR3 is TGTGCCAGCAGCCCTCGGGCCTACGAGCAGTACTTC.

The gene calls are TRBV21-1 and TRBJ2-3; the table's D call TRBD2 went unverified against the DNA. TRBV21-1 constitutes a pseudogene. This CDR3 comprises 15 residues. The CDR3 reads CASSKGRVNTDTQYF. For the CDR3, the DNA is TGTGCCAGCAGCAAAGGGAGGGTAAACACAGATACGCAGTATTTT.

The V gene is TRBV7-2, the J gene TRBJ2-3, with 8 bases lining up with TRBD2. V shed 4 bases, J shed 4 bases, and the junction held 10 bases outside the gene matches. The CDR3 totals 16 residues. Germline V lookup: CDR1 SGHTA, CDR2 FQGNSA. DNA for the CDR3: TGTGCCAGCAGCTCGAAAGTCGGGGGGGCCTCAGATACGCAGTATTTT. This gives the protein CASSSKVGGASDTQYF.

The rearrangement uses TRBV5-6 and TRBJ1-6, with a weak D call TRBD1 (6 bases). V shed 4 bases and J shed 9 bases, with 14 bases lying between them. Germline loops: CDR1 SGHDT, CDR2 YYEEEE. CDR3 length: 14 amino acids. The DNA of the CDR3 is TGTGCCAGCAGCCTCGGGACACCCATTTCACCCCTCCACTTT. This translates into CASSLGTPISPLHF. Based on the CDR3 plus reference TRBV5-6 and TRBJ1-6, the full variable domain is DAGVTQSPTHLIKTRGQQVTLRCSPKSGHDTVSWYQQALGQGPQFIFQYYEEEERQRGNFPDRFSGHQFPNYSSELNVNALLLGDSALYLCASSLGTPISPLHFGNGTRLTVT.

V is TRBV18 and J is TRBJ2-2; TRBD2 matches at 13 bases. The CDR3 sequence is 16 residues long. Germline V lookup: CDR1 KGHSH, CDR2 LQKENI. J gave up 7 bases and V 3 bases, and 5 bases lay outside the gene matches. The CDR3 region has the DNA TGTGCCAGCTCACCTGGGACTAGCGGGAATGGCGGGGAGCTGTTTTTT. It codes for CASSPGTSGNGGELFF.